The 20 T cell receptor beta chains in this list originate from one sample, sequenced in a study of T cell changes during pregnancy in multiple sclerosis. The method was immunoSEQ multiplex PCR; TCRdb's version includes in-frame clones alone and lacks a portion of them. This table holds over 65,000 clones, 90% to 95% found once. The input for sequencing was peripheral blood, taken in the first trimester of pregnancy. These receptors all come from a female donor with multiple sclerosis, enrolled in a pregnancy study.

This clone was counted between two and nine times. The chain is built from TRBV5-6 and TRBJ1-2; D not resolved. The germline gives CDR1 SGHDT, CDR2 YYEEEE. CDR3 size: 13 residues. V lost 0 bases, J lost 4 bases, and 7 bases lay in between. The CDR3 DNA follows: TGTGCCAGCAGCTTGGAAGGGAGCTATGGCTACACCTTC. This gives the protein CASSLEGSYGYTF.

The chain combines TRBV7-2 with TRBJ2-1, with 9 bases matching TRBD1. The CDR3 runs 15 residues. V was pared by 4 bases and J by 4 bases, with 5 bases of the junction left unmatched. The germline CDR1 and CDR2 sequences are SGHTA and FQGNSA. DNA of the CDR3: TGTGCCAGCAGCTCCCGGGACAGGGTTTACAATGAGCAGTTCTTC. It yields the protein CASSSRDRVYNEQFF. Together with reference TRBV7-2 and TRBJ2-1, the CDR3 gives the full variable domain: GAGVSQSPSNKVTEKGKDVELRCDPISGHTALYWYRQSLGQGLEFLIYFQGNSAPDKSGLPSDRFSAERTGGSVSTLTIQRTQQEDSAVYLCASSSRDRVYNEQFFGPGTRLTVL.

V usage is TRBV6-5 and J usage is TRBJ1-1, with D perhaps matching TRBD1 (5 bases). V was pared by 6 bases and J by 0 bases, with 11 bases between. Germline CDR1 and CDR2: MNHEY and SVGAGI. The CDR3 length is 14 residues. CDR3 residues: CASRGRAMNTEAFF. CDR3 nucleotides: TGTGCCAGCAGGGGCAGGGCCATGAACACTGAAGCTTTCTTT.

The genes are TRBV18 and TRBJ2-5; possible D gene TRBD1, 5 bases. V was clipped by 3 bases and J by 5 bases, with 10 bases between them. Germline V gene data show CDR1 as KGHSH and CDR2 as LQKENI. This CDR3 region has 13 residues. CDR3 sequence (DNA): TGTGCCAGCTCACCGATAGGGGTCGAGACCCAGTACTTC. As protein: CASSPIGVETQYF.

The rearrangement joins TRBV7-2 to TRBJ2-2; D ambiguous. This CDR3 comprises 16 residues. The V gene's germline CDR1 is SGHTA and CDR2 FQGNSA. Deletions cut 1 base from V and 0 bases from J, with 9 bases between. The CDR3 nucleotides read TGTGCCAGCAGCTTAGGACGCGGTACGAACACCGGGGAGCTGTTTTTT. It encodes CASSLGRGTNTGELFF.

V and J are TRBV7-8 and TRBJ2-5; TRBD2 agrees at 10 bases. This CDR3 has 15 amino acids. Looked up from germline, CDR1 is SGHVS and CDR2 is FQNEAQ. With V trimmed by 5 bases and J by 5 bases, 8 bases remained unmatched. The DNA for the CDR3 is TGTGCCAGCAGCCCGAAGGGGACTAGCGCGGAGACCCAGTACTTC. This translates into CASSPKGTSAETQYF.

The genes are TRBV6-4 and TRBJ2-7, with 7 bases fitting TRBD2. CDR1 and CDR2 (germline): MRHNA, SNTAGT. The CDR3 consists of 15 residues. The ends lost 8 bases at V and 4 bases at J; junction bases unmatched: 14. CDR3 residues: CASGSQGLQVYEQYF. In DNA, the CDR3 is TGTGCCAGCGGAAGTCAGGGACTACAGGTTTACGAGCAGTACTTC.

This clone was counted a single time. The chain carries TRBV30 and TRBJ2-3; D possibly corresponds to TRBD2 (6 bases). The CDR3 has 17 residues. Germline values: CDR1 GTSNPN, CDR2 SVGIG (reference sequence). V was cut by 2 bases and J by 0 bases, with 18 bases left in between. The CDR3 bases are TGTGCCTGGAGTTTCTTTCCCCCGGGGACTAGCACAGATACGCAGTATTTT. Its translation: CAWSFFPPGTSTDTQYF.

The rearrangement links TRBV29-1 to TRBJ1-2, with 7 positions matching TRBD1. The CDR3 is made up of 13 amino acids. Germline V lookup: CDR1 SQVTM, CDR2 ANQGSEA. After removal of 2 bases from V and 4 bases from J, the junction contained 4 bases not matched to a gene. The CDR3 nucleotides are TGCAGCGTTGAACGGGACAGTGGCTATGGCTACACCTTC. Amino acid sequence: CSVERDSGYGYTF.

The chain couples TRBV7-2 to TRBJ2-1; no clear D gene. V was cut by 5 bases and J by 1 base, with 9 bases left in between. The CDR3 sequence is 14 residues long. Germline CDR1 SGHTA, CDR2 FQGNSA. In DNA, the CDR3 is TGTGCCAGCAGCCTCCAGCGATCCTACAATGAGCAGTTCTTC. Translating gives CASSLQRSYNEQFF.

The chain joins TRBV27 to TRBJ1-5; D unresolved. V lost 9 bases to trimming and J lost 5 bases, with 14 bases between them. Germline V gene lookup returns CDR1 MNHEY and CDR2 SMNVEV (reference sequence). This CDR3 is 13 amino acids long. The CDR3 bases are TGTGCCAGTGGAGTAGTTGTTGATCAGCCCCAGCATTTT. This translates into CASGVVVDQPQHF.

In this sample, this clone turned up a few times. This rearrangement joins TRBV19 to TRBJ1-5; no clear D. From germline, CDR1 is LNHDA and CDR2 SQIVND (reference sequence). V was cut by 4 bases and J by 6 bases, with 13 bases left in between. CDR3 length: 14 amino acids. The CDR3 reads CASSTREMGQPQHF. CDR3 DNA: TGTGCCAGTAGTACCCGGGAGATGGGTCAGCCCCAGCATTTT.

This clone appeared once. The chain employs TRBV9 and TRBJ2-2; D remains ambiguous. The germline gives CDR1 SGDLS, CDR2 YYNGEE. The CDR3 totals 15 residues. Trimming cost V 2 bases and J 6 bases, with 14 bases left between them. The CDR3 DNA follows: TGTGCCAGCAGCGTCCAAAGCCTTACCCCCGGGGAGCTGTTTTTT. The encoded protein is CASSVQSLTPGELFF.

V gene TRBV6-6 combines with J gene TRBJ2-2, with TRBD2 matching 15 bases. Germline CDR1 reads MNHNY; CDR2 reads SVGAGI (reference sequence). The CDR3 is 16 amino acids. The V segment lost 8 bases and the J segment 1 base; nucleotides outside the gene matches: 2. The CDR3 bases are TGTGCCAGCGGGGGACTAGCGGGAGGGAACACCGGGGAGCTGTTTTTT. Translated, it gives CASGGLAGGNTGELFF.

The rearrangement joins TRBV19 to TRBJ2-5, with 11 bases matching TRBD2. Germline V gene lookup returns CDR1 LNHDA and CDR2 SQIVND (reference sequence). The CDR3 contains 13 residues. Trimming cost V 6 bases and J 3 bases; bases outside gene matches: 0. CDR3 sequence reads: CASRGLAEETQYF. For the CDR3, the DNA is TGTGCCAGTAGGGGACTAGCGGAAGAGACCCAGTACTTC.

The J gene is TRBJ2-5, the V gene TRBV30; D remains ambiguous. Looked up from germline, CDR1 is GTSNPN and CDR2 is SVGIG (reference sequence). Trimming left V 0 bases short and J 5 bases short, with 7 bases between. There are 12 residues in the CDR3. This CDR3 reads CAWSVNGETQYF. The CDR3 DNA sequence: TGTGCCTGGAGTGTAAACGGGGAGACCCAGTACTTC.

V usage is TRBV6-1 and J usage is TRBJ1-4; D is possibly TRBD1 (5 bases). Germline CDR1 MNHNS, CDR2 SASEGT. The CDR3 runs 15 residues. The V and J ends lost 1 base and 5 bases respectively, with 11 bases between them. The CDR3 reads CASSEDTGGNEKLFF. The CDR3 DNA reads TGTGCCAGCAGTGAAGATACTGGGGGGAATGAAAAACTGTTTTTT.

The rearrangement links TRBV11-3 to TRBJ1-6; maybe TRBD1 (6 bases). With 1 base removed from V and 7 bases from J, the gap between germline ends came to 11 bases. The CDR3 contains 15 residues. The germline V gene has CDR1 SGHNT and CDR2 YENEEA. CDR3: CASSLAPGENSPLHF. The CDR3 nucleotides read TGTGCCAGCAGCTTAGCGCCAGGGGAAAATTCACCCCTCCACTTT.

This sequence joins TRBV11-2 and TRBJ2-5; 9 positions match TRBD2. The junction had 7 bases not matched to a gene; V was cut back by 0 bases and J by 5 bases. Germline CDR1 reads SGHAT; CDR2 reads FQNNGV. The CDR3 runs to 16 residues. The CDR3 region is CASSLEWASGMETQYF. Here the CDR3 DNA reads TGTGCCAGCAGCTTAGAATGGGCTAGCGGGATGGAGACCCAGTACTTC.

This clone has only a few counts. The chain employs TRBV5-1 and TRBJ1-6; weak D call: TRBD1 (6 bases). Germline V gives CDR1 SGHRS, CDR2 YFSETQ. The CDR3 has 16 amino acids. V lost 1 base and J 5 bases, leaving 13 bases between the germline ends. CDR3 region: CASSLLGGLDNSPLHF. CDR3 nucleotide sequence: TGCGCCAGCAGCTTGCTTGGGGGCTTAGATAATTCACCCCTCCACTTT.